Given below is one T cell receptor (beta chain) in context. This sample stems from a study of blood T cell repertoires in COVID-19. Sequenced by immunoSEQ multiplex PCR; TCRdb stores in-frame clones only, minus some. The table records 250,000 to 300,000 clones, 70% to 90% of them present only once. Germline CDR1 and CDR2: SGHAT and FQNNGV. The CDR3 totals 17 residues. V lost 5 bases and J 0 bases, leaving 17 bases between the germline ends. This chain links TRBV11-2 with TRBJ2-1; D is perhaps TRBD2 (5 bases). The source of this sequence is a woman in her twenties or thirties with COVID-19, enrolled during active disease. The sequenced sample was peripheral blood. The CDR3 DNA is TGTGCCAGCAGCCCCCGGGAACTTCAAAGCTCCTACAATGAGCAGTTCTTC. This encodes CASSPRELQSSYNEQFF.